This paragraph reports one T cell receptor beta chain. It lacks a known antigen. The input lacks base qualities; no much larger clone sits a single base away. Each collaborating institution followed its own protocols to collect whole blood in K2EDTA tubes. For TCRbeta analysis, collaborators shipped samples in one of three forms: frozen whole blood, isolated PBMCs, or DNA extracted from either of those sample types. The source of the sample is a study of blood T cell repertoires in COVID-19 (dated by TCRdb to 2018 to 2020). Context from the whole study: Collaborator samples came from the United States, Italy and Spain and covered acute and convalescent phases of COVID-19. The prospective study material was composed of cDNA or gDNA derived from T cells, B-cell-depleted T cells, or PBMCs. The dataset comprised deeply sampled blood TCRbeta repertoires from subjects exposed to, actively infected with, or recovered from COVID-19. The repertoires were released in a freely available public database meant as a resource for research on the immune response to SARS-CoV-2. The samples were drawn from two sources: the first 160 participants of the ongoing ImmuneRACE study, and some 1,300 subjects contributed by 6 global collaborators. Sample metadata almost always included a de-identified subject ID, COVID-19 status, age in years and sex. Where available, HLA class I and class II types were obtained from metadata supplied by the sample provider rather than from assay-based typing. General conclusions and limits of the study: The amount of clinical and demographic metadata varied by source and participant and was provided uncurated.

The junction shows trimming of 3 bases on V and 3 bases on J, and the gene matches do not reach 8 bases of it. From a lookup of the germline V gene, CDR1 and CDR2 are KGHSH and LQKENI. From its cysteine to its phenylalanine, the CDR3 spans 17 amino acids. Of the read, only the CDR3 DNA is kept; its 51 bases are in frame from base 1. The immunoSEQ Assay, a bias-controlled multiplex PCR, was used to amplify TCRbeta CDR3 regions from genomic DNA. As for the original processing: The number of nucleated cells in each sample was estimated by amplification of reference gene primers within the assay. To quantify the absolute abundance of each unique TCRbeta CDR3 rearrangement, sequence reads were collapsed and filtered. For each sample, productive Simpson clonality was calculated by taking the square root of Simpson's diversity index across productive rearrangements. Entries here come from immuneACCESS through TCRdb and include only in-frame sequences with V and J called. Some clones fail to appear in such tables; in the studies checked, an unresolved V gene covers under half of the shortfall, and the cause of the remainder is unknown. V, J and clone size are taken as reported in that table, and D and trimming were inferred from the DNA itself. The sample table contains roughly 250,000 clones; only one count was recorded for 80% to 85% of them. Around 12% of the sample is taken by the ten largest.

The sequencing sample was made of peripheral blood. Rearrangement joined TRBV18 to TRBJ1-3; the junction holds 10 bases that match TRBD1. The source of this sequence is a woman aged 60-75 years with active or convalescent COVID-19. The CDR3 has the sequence CASSPITDRGLGNTIYF. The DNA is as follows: TGTGCCAGCTCACCCATTACCGACAGGGGGCTTGGAAACACCATATATTTT.